The sample holds a few counts of the clone carrying this T cell receptor (beta chain). Its antigen remains unidentified. This specimen comes from a study of T cell repertoires in cytomegalovirus infection. Study-wide background: It was the public TCR beta signatures that indicated both CMV infection and matching HLA type.

Each CDR3 protein gets one entry after TCRdb re-called the reads with MiXCR. Found here are almost 550,000 distinct CDR3 sequences, approximately 15% of them singletons; the top ten hold roughly a quarter. Study results and caveats: Ex vivo, HLA-C-restricted CMV-specific TCR beta clonotypes prevailed over the rest of the response.

This CDR3 has 15 residues. CDR1 is SNHLY and CDR2 is FYNNEI in the germline V gene. V was pared by 6 bases and J by 3 bases, with 15 bases between. This TCR was recovered from a human donor in good health (CMV status not recorded). Some clones in this sample may be carry-over from other donors' samples. Sequencing was done on a sample of CD8+ T cells from PBMCs. The chain recombines TRBV2 with TRBJ1-3; the D gene is possibly TRBD1 (6 bases). The CDR3 loop reads CASSFDRTRGNTIYF. DNA of the CDR3: TGTGCCAGCAGCTTTGACAGGACTCGTGGAAACACCATATATTTT.